These 18 T cell receptor beta chains were sequenced from one sample in a study of vaccination and CD4 T cells after COVID-19. Cultured CD4+ T-cell DNA underwent Oncomine TCR Beta short-read sequencing. TCRdb reprocessed the PCR reads with MiXCR, giving one entry per CDR3 protein. The table includes 5,000 to 8,000 distinct CDR3 sequences, roughly 50% detected once. These receptors are not linked to any known antigen. The treatment was: roughly nine-day PBMC culture with coronavirus spike peptide pools or control peptides (ViraFEST assay). Harvesting of the unexposed donor's CD4+ T cells predated the COVID-19 pandemic (2011-2018). Sequencing input: CD4+ T cells from blood, cultured in vitro. The receptor set was obtained from a human donor in good health.

The V gene is TRBV6-1, the J gene TRBJ2-7, with 16 bases matching TRBD2. J lost 3 bases, V lost 0 bases, and 8 bases had no gene match. This CDR3 spans 19 amino acids. Germline V gene lookup returns CDR1 MNHNS and CDR2 SASEGT. CDR3: CASSEAPGLAGGPGYEQYF. DNA for the CDR3: TGTGCCAGCAGTGAAGCGCCGGGACTAGCGGGAGGGCCCGGCTACGAGCAGTACTTC.

This clonotype has more than one count but fewer than ten. The J gene is TRBJ1-2, the V gene TRBV20-1, with D perhaps matching TRBD1 (6 bases). V lost 5 bases, J lost 6 bases, and 16 bases lay in between. The CDR3 runs 13 residues. The germline V gene encodes CDR1 DFQATT and CDR2 SNEGSKA (reference sequence). This chain's CDR3 is CSAGAGAFNGYTF. CDR3 coding DNA: TGCAGTGCTGGGGCAGGGGCCTTCAATGGCTACACCTTC.

The chain links TRBV7-8 to TRBJ2-5; D tentatively fits TRBD1 or TRBD2 (5 bases each). Between the trimmed V and J ends, which lost 6 bases and 10 bases, there was a span of 24 bases. CDR3 size: 15 residues. CDR1 is SGHVS, CDR2 FQNEAQ, per germline. In DNA form, the CDR3 reads TGTGCCAGCAGGTACCGGGACGTTGACTTGAAGATCCAGTACTTC. This sequence encodes CASRYRDVDLKIQYF.

This chain connects TRBV19 to TRBJ2-7; 8 bases match TRBD1. The CDR3 consists of 13 residues. With V trimmed by 6 bases and J by 5 bases, 6 bases remained unmatched. CDR1 is LNHDA, CDR2 SQIVND, per germline (reference sequence). In DNA form, the CDR3 reads TGTGCCAGTAGCCCAGGACAGGGCCACGAGCAGTACTTC. It yields the protein CASSPGQGHEQYF. Combining the CDR3 with reference TRBV19 and TRBJ2-7 gives the whole variable domain DGGITQSPKYLFRKEGQNVTLSCEQNLNHDAMYWYRQDPGQGLRLIYYSQIVNDFQKGDIAEGYSVSREKKESFPLTVTSAQKNPTAFYLCASSPGQGHEQYFGPGTRLTVT.

This sequence joins TRBV25-1 and TRBJ2-1; TRBD2 matches 14 bases. The CDR3 runs to 15 residues. The V gene end was trimmed by 7 bases and the J gene end by 10 bases; junction bases not matched to a gene: 9. The germline gives CDR1 MGHDK, CDR2 SYGVNS. The CDR3 coding sequence is TGTGCCAGCAAAGGAGGACTAGCGGGAGGAGGGGAGCAGTTCTTC. This gives the protein CASKGGLAGGGEQFF.

This chain uses TRBV30 with TRBJ1-1; D remains unclear. The CDR3 is 14 residues long. Germline CDR1 GTSNPN, CDR2 SVGIG (reference sequence). With 4 bases removed from V and 11 bases from J, the gap between germline ends came to 23 bases. In DNA form, the CDR3 reads TGTGCCTGGAAGTTTCGGCGGCTAAATAAGACCGCTTTCTTT. It is translated as CAWKFRRLNKTAFF.

This clonotype has only one observation. J is TRBJ2-1 and V is TRBV6-5; D may be TRBD2 (5 bases). The length of the CDR3 is 16 residues. Looked up from germline, CDR1 is MNHEY and CDR2 is SVGAGI. Trimming took 2 bases from V and 1 from J, leaving 12 bases between them. This CDR3 reads CASSYDGLASYNEQFF. For the CDR3, the DNA is TGTGCCAGCAGTTACGATGGACTGGCTTCCTACAATGAGCAGTTCTTC.

A few counts support this clonotype. J is TRBJ2-5 and V is TRBV20-1, with D perhaps TRBD1 (6 bases). CDR1 DFQATT and CDR2 SNEGSKA come from the germline V gene (reference sequence). This CDR3 spans 14 amino acids. The V end lost 6 bases, the J end lost 7 bases, and 21 bases lay between the germline ends. CDR3 region: CSAPSKQGSGTQYF. The DNA of the CDR3 is TGCAGTGCCCCTTCTAAACAGGGATCGGGGACCCAGTACTTC.

There are a few counts of this clonotype. This rearrangement joins TRBV12-3 or TRBV12-4 to TRBJ1-2; no clear D gene. This CDR3 has 13 residues. With 5 bases removed from V and 4 bases from J, the gap between germline ends came to 11 bases. The CDR3 DNA reads as TGTGCCAGCAGTCCCTTACCTACCTATGGCTACACCTTC. Amino acid sequence: CASSPLPTYGYTF.

This clonotype was observed a few times. Here the CDR3 reads CASSGTGFTEAFF. For the CDR3, the DNA is TGTGCCAGCTCCGGGACAGGGTTCACTGAAGCTTTCTTT. The chain uses TRBV12-3 or TRBV12-4 and TRBJ1-1; 9 positions match TRBD1. The length of the CDR3 is 13 residues. Trimming at V came to 8 bases and at J to 4 bases, leaving 5 bases not matched to a gene.

The CDR3 sequence: CASSFWMHGELFF. DNA of the CDR3: TGTGCCAGCAGTTTCTGGATGCACGGGGAGCTGTTTTTT. The J gene is TRBJ2-2, the V gene TRBV12-3 or TRBV12-4; D is unresolved. Trimming removed 3 bases at V and 7 bases at J, with 9 bases between. This CDR3 spans 13 amino acids.

V gene TRBV28 combines with J gene TRBJ1-5; 7 positions match TRBD1. The CDR3 runs to 17 residues. The germline CDR1 and CDR2 sequences are MDHEN and SYDVKM. Trimming removed 6 bases from V and 5 bases from J; junction bases left unmatched: 16. For the CDR3, the DNA is TGTGCCAGCAGCGCTCGACAGGGTTTAGGACCGGATCAGCCCCAGCATTTT. Protein sequence: CASSARQGLGPDQPQHF.

The J gene is TRBJ1-1, the V gene TRBV20-1, with D hard to call. Germline V gene sequence: CDR1 DFQATT, CDR2 SNEGSKA (reference sequence). The CDR3 contains 17 residues. Trimming removed 6 bases at V and 1 base at J, with 24 bases between. The CDR3 region is CSAQSSGVNSWNTEAFF. CDR3 nucleotide sequence: TGCAGTGCCCAAAGTTCGGGCGTTAACTCTTGGAACACTGAAGCTTTCTTT.

The chain combines TRBV10-2 with TRBJ2-3; no clear D gene. The CDR3 spans 12 residues. Trimming took 4 bases from V and 0 from J, leaving 2 bases between them. Germline V gene sequence: CDR1 WSHSY, CDR2 SAAADI. CDR3 protein: CASSVSTDTQYF. CDR3 coding DNA: TGCGCCAGCAGTGTTAGCACAGATACGCAGTATTTT.

The genes are TRBV27 and TRBJ2-5; TRBD2 aligns across 7 bases. The CDR3 contains 15 residues. V shed 3 bases and J 5 bases; nucleotides not matched to a gene: 9. Germline CDR1 is MNHEY and CDR2 is SMNVEV (reference sequence). This chain's CDR3 is CASSLEGGRRETQYF. CDR3 DNA sequence: TGTGCCAGCAGTTTGGAGGGAGGGCGTCGGGAGACCCAGTACTTC.

In DNA, the CDR3 is TGTGCCAGCAGTTCCAGGGATAGGTATGGCTACACCTTC. It is translated as CASSSRDRYGYTF. V usage is TRBV7-9 and J usage is TRBJ1-2, with D maybe TRBD1 (5 bases). V lost 6 bases and J lost 5, with 13 bases in between. Germline CDR1 and CDR2: SEHNR and FQNEAQ (reference sequence). The CDR3 extends over 13 amino acids.

The J gene is TRBJ1-1, the V gene TRBV15, with D perhaps TRBD1 (6 bases). Germline CDR1 reads LNHNV; CDR2 reads YYDKDF (reference sequence). This CDR3 has 14 residues. Trimming shortened V by 3 bases and J by 7 bases, and 15 bases separated the two germline ends. CDR3 DNA: TGTGCCACCAGCAGGACAGGTTCGAGGAGTGAAGCTTTCTTT. It encodes CATSRTGSRSEAFF.

This rearrangement joins TRBV7-2 to TRBJ2-1; 8 bases align to TRBD2. Looked up from germline, CDR1 is SGHTA and CDR2 is FQGNSA. With V trimmed by 5 bases and J by 9 bases, 9 bases remained unmatched. The CDR3 covers 14 residues. The CDR3 loop is CASSRGLGLSEQFF. The CDR3 nucleotides are TGTGCCAGCAGCCGGGGACTAGGATTAAGTGAGCAGTTCTTC.